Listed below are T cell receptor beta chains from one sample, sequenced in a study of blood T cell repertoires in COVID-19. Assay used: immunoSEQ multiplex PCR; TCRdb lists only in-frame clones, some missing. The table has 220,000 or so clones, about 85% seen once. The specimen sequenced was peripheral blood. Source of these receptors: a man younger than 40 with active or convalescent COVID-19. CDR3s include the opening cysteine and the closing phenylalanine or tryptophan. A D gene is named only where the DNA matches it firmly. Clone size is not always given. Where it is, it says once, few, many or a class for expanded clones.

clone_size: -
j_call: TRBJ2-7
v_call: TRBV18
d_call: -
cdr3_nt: TGTGCCAGCTCACCGCTACAGGGCGGCGAGCAGTACTTC
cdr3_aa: CASSPLQGGEQYF

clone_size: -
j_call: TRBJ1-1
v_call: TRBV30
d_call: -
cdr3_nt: TGTGCCTGGAGTACGTCAGGGAGGACTGAAGCTTTCTTT
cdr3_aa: CAWSTSGRTEAFF

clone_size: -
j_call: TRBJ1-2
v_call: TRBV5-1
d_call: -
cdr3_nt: TGCGCCAGCAGCTTGTTACAAGCTAACTATGGCTACACCTTC
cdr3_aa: CASSLLQANYGYTF

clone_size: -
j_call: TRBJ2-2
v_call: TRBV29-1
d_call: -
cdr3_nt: TGCAGCGTCGCCAACCCCCAGGGATCGGCCGGGGAGCTGTTTTTT
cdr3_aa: CSVANPQGSAGELFF

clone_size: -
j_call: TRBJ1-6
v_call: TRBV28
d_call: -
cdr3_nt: TGTGCCAGCAGCAGGGGTGGGGGAGTGAGTTCACCCCTCCACTTT
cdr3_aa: CASSRGGGVSSPLHF

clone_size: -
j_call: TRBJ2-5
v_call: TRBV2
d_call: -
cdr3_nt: TGTGCCAGCAGTGGCGGACGGAGGATCGCGCAAGAGACCCAGTACTTC
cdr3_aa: CASSGGRRIAQETQYF

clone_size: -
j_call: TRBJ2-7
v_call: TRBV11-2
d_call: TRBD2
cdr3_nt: TGTGCCAGCAGCCCTCGGACTAGCGGGGGGGACTACGAGCAGTACTTC
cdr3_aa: CASSPRTSGGDYEQYF

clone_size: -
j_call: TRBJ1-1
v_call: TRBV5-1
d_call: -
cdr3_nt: TGCGCCAGCAGGCACGGGGAAACTGAAGCTTTCTTT
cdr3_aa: CASRHGETEAFF

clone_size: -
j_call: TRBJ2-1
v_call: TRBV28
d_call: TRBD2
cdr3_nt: TGTGCCAGCATCGGAGCGGGAGGGCCATTGGGCAATGAGCAGTTCTTC
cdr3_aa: CASIGAGGPLGNEQFF

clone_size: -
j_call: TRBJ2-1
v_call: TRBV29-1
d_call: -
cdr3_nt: TGCAGCGTTGAAGATCAAGGAATGTCGAGGAGCTCCTACAATGAGCAGTTCTTC
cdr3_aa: CSVEDQGMSRSSYNEQFF

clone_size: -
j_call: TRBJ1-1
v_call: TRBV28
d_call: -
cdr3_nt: TGTGCCAGCAGAGCAGGGACACCGTCCCCTGAAGCTTTCTTT
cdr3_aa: CASRAGTPSPEAFF

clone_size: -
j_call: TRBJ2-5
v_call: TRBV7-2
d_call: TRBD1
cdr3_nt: TGTGCCAGCAGCTTTCCGACAGGGGGGCGTTTCAGGCAAGAGACCCAGTACTTC
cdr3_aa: CASSFPTGGRFRQETQYF

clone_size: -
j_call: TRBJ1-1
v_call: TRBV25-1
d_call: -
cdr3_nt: TGTGCCAGCAGTGCCGCAGGGGTCTACACTGAAGCTTTCTTT
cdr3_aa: CASSAAGVYTEAFF

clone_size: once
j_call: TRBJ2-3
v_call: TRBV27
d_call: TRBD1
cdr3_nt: TGTGCCAGCAGTTTTGAGGCGGCACAGGGGGCATGGACGCAGTATTTT
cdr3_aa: CASSFEAAQGAWTQYF

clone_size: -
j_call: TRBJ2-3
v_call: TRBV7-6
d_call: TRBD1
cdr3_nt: TGTGCCAGCAGCTTAGGTCGGCGGACAGGGGGCGCAGATACGCAGTATTTT
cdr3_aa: CASSLGRRTGGADTQYF

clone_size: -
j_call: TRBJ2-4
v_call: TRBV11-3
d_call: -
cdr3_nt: TGTGCCAGCAGCTTAGAGGAGGGGAGCGCCAAAAACATTCAGTACTTC
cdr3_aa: CASSLEEGSAKNIQYF

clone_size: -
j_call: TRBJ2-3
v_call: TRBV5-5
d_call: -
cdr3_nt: TGTGCCAGCAGCTTGGGGGGCCAGTCATACACAGATACGCAGTATTTT
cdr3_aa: CASSLGGQSYTDTQYF

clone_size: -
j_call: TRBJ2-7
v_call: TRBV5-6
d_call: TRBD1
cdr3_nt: TGTGCCAGCAGCTTCGGACAGGGTTATTACGAGCAGTACTTC
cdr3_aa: CASSFGQGYYEQYF

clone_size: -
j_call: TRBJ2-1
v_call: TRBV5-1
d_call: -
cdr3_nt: TGCGCCAGCAGCCCCGGGACACTGAGCTCCTACAATGAGCAGTTCTTC
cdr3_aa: CASSPGTLSSYNEQFF

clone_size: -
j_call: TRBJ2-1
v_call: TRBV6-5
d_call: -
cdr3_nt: TGTGCCAGCAGTTACTCCGGACTCGGAGTGGGTAATGAGCAGTTCTTC
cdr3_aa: CASSYSGLGVGNEQFF

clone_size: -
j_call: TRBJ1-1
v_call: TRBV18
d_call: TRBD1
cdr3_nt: TGTGCCAGCGCCGGGGACAGGGGCACTGAAGCTTTCTTT
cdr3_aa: CASAGDRGTEAFF

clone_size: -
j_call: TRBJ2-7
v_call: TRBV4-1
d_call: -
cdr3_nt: TGCGCCAGCAGCCTCCGGGACTCCCTCGAGCAGTACTTC
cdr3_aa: CASSLRDSLEQYF

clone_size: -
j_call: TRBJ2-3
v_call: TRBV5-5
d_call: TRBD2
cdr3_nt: TGTGCCAGCAGCTTCGGGGGAGGGCTATCAGATACGCAGTATTTT
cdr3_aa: CASSFGGGLSDTQYF

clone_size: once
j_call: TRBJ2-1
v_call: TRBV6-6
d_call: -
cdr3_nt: TGTGCCAGCAGTTACTCGGGCCCCTACAATGAGCAGTTCTTC
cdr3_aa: CASSYSGPYNEQFF

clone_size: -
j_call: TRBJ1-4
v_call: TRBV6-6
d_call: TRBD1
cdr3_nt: TGTGCCAGCAGCCTACAGGGGGATAATGAAAAACTGTTTTTT
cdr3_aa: CASSLQGDNEKLFF

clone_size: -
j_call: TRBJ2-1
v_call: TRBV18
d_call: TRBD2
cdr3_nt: TGTGCCAGCTCACCCCGGGAGGGGGGGTACAATGAGCAGTTCTTC
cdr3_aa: CASSPREGGYNEQFF